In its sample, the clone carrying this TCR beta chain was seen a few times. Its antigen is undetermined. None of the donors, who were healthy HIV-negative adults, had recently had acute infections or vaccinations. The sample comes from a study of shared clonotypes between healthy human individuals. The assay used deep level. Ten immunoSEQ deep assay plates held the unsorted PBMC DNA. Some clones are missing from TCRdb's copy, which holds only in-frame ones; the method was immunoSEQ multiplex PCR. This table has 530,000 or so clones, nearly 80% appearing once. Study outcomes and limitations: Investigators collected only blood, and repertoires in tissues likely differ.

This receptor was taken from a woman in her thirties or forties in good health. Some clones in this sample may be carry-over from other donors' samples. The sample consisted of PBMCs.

In nucleotides, the CDR3 is TGTGCCAGCTCACCAAGAGATAGCAACACTGAAGCTTTCTTT. It is translated as CASSPRDSNTEAFF. This chain links TRBV18 with TRBJ1-1, with D uncertain. V was trimmed by 2 bases and J by 2 bases, leaving 9 bases between them. There are 14 residues in the CDR3. Germline CDR1 and CDR2: KGHSH and LQKENI.